This T cell receptor beta chain was captured by sequencing in a study of response to subunit inactivated influenza vaccine. In this sample, this clonotype turned up a few times. The antigen is not known. Between the trimmed V and J ends, which lost 0 bases and 2 bases, there was a span of 11 bases. The CDR3 loop spans 15 amino acids. Germline assignment: CDR1 SGHRS and CDR2 YFSETQ. Whole-study results and caveats: T cells newly recruited by each seasonal influenza vaccination are few, the authors suggested.

TCRdb reanalysed the RT-PCR reads using MiXCR and keeps one entry per CDR3 protein. This sample has 530,000 or so distinct CDR3 sequences, with 12% found just once. Sequences were derived from PBMCs from blood, sampled on the day of vaccination. V is TRBV5-1 and J is TRBJ2-5; tentatively, D is TRBD2 (5 bases). This TCR came from a man aged 45 to 65 who received an inactivated influenza vaccine. The CDR3 nucleotides read TGCGCCAGCAGCTTGGGGACTGTACTTCAAGAGACCCAGTACTTC. Protein product: CASSLGTVLQETQYF.